These T cell receptor beta chains were read from a single sample in a study of T cells in narcolepsy. The repertoire was sequenced with immunoSEQ multiplex PCR; TCRdb's copy has only in-frame clones and lacks some. The table includes about 35,000 clones, roughly 77% detected once. Sequenced material: memory (CD45RA-) CD4+ T cells from blood. These receptors came from a human donor in good health. The CDR3 runs from the conserved cysteine through the conserved F or W. The D gene is left open where the match is weak. The size of a clone is reported for some rows only, either as once, few or many, or as a class for expanded clones.

>TRBJ2-1|TRBD1|NA|TRBV29-1
CSGGQAGNEQFF
TGCAGCGGTGGACAGGCCGGCAATGAGCAGTTCTTC
>TRBJ1-5|TRBD1|NA|TRBV18
CASSPSRGLNQPQHF
TGTGCCAGCTCACCAAGCAGGGGGCTTAATCAGCCCCAGCATTTT
>TRBJ1-1|NA|NA|TRBV6-6
CASSRTWEKNTEAFF
TGTGCCAGCAGTCGCACGTGGGAAAAGAACACTGAAGCTTTCTTT
>TRBJ1-1|NA|NA|TRBV19
CASSIAREGEAFF
TGTGCCAGTAGTATAGCCCGGGAAGGCGAAGCTTTCTTT
>TRBJ2-7|NA|few|TRBV11-2
CASRPPDSLYEQYF
TGTGCCAGCAGGCCCCCCGACAGCCTATACGAGCAGTACTTC
>TRBJ2-3|NA|NA|TRBV7-2
CASSLSGGRTDTQYF
TGTGCCAGCAGCTTATCCGGGGGCCGCACAGATACGCAGTATTTT
>TRBJ2-1|TRBD2|NA|TRBV5-1
CASWGPSGVAGEQFF
TGCGCCAGTTGGGGACCTAGCGGCGTTGCCGGGGAGCAGTTCTTC
>TRBJ1-2|NA|NA|TRBV6-5
CASREAGGAYGYTF
TGTGCCAGCCGGGAGGCCGGGGGAGCCTATGGCTACACCTTC
>TRBJ1-3|NA|few|TRBV19
CASSILPRSGNTIYF
TGTGCCAGTAGTATTTTGCCACGCTCTGGAAACACCATATATTTT
>TRBJ1-2|NA|NA|TRBV11-2
CASSSREGRYTF
TGTGCCAGCAGCTCGCGGGAGGGTCGCTACACCTTC
>TRBJ2-5|NA|once|TRBV11-2
CASSLNPGVNQETQYF
TGTGCCAGCAGCCTCAACCCCGGGGTCAACCAAGAGACCCAGTACTTC
>TRBJ2-7|NA|NA|TRBV6-1
CASSGTGYEQYF
TGTGCCAGCAGTGGAACAGGTTACGAGCAGTACTTC
>TRBJ2-7|TRBD2|few|TRBV5-8
CATRGLSGTYEQYF
TGTGCCACCAGGGGACTTAGCGGGACATACGAGCAGTACTTC
>TRBJ1-1|NA|NA|TRBV6-5
CASSYRGGNTEAFF
TGTGCCAGCAGTTACCGAGGAGGGAACACTGAAGCTTTCTTT
>TRBJ2-1|TRBD2|NA|TRBV5-4
CASRRVLAGGDEQFF
TGTGCCAGCAGAAGAGTCCTAGCGGGCGGGGATGAGCAGTTCTTC
>TRBJ2-3|NA|few|TRBV7-9
CASSSRGPDTQYF
TGTGCCAGCAGCTCGAGAGGGCCAGATACGCAGTATTTT
>TRBJ1-2|NA|NA|TRBV6-1
CASSLSNYGYTF
TGTGCCAGCAGTCTTTCTAACTATGGCTACACCTTC
>TRBJ2-7|NA|NA|TRBV7-2
CASSLSGATYEQYF
TGTGCCAGCAGCCTTAGCGGCGCCACCTACGAGCAGTACTTC
>TRBJ1-4|TRBD1|once|TRBV7-2
CASSLMGQSNEKLFF
TGTGCCAGCAGCTTAATGGGACAGTCAAATGAAAAACTGTTTTTT
>TRBJ2-7|NA|NA|TRBV29-1
CSVGKERTREQYF
TGCAGCGTTGGGAAGGAGAGGACACGGGAGCAGTACTTC
>TRBJ1-1|NA|NA|TRBV5-4
CASSLAGTGEAFF
TGTGCCAGCAGCTTGGCGGGGACCGGTGAAGCTTTCTTT
>TRBJ1-2|TRBD1|NA|TRBV5-8
CASSLEAGGFYGYTF
TGTGCCAGCAGCTTGGAGGCAGGGGGCTTCTATGGCTACACCTTC
>TRBJ2-3|TRBD1|NA|TRBV6-4
CASSDSGGADTQYF
TGTGCCAGCAGTGACTCAGGGGGCGCAGATACGCAGTATTTT
>TRBJ2-7|TRBD2|NA|TRBV5-1
CASSKTSGGAGEQYF
TGCGCCAGCAGCAAGACTAGCGGGGGGGCTGGCGAGCAGTACTTC
>TRBJ1-6|TRBD1|few|TRBV7-2
CASSKRQGLNSPLHF
TGTGCCAGCAGCAAAAGACAGGGTCTAAATTCACCCCTCCACTTT
>TRBJ2-2|NA|NA|TRBV23-1
CASSQPTGFGVAGELFF
TGCGCCAGCAGTCAACCCACAGGGTTTGGGGTTGCCGGGGAGCTGTTTTTT
>TRBJ2-1|TRBD2|NA|TRBV5-6
CASFPQGLAGNPYNEQFF
TGTGCCAGCTTCCCTCAAGGACTAGCGGGAAATCCCTACAATGAGCAGTTCTTC
>TRBJ2-2|NA|NA|TRBV11-2
CASSPAVQGLTGELFF
TGTGCCAGCAGCCCAGCGGTACAGGGCCTTACCGGGGAGCTGTTTTTT
>TRBJ2-4|NA|NA|TRBV30
CAWSPRGSLAKNIQYF
TGTGCCTGGAGTCCTCGAGGATCCCTAGCCAAAAACATTCAGTACTTC
>TRBJ2-1|TRBD2|few|TRBV9
CASSAGLAETGFF
TGTGCCAGCAGCGCGGGACTAGCGGAGACGGGGTTCTTC
>TRBJ2-7|TRBD2|NA|TRBV10-2
CASSTRGGPYEQYF
TGCGCCAGCAGTACTCGGGGGGGACCCTACGAGCAGTACTTC
>TRBJ2-7|TRBD1|NA|TRBV11-3
CASSNYRGKTYEQYF
TGTGCCAGCAGCAATTACAGGGGAAAGACCTACGAGCAGTACTTC
>TRBJ2-3|TRBD1|NA|TRBV5-1
CASGTGSTDTQYF
TGCGCCAGCGGGACAGGGAGCACAGATACGCAGTATTTT
>TRBJ1-1|NA|NA|TRBV7-9
CASPPGQGLGTEAFF
TGTGCCAGCCCTCCCGGTCAGGGCTTAGGCACTGAAGCTTTCTTT
>TRBJ1-2|TRBD1|NA|TRBV15
CATSGSDFGTAYGYTF
TGTGCCACCAGCGGTTCCGATTTCGGGACAGCCTATGGCTACACCTTC
>TRBJ1-3|NA|NA|TRBV5-8
CASSRQKSSGNTIYF
TGTGCCAGCAGCCGACAGAAGAGCTCTGGAAACACCATATATTTT